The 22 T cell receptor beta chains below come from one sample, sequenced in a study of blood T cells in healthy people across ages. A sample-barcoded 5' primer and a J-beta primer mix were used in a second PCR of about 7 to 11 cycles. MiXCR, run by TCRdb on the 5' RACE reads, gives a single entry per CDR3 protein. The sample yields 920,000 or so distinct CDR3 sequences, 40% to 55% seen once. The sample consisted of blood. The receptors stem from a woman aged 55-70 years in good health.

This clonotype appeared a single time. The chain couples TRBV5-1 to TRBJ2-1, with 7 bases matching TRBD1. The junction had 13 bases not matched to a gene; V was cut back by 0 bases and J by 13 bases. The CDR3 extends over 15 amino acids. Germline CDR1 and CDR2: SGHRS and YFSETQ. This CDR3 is CASSLAQGRAETQFF. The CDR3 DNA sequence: TGCGCCAGCAGCTTGGCACAGGGGCGGGCGGAGACCCAGTTCTTC.

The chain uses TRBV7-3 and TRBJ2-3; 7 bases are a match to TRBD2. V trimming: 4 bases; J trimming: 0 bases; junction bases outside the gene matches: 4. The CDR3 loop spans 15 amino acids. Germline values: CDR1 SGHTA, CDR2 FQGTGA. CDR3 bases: TGTGCCAGCAGCTGGAGCGGGGCTAGCACAGATACGCAGTATTTT. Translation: CASSWSGASTDTQYF.

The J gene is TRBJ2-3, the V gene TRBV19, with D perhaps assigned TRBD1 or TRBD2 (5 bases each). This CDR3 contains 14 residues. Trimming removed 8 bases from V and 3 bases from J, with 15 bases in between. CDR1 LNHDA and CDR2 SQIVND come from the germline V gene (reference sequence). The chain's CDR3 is CASRTGSGTDTQYF. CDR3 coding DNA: TGTGCCAGTCGAACAGGTTCGGGGACAGATACGCAGTATTTT.

This CDR3 reads CSASPDRASSYEQYF. Here the CDR3 DNA reads TGCAGTGCTAGCCCGGACAGGGCGAGCTCCTACGAGCAGTACTTC. The chain couples TRBV20-1 to TRBJ2-7; TRBD1 agrees at 8 bases. The germline CDR1 and CDR2 sequences are DFQATT and SNEGSKA (reference sequence). The CDR3 runs 15 residues. V trimming: 3 bases; J trimming: 0 bases; junction bases outside the gene matches: 7.

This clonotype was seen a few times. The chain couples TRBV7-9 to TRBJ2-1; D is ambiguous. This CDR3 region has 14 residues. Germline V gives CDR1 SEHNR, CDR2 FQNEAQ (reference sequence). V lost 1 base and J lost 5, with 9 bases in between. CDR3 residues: CASSLGYRDNEQFF. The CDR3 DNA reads TGTGCCAGCAGCTTAGGGTACCGGGACAATGAGCAGTTCTTC.

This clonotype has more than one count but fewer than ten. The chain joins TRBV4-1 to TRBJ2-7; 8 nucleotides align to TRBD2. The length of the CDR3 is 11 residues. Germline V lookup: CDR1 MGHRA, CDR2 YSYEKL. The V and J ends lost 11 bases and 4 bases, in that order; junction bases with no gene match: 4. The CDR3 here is CAGSGTYEQYF. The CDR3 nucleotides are TGCGCCGGTAGCGGGACTTACGAGCAGTACTTC.

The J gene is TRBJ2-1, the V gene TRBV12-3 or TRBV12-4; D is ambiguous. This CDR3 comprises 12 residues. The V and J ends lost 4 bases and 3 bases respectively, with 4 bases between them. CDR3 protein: CASSWDYNEQFF. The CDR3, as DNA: TGTGCCAGCAGTTGGGACTACAATGAGCAGTTCTTC.

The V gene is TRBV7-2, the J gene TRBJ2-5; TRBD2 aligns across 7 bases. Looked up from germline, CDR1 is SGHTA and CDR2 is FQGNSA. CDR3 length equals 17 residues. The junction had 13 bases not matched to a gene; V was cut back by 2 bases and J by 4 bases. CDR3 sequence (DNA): TGTGCCAGCAGCTTATATCCCTCGGGCGGGAGTGGAGAGACCCAGTACTTC. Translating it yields CASSLYPSGGSGETQYF.

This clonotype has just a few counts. CDR3 coding DNA: TGTGCCAGCAGCTCCTCTCGGACCCAGGGGTACTTC. This gives the protein CASSSSRTQGYF. The J gene is TRBJ2-5, the V gene TRBV28, with D perhaps TRBD1 (5 bases). Germline V gene sequence: CDR1 MDHEN, CDR2 SYDVKM. Between the trimmed V and J ends, which lost 6 bases and 13 bases, there was a span of 18 bases. The CDR3 spans 12 residues.

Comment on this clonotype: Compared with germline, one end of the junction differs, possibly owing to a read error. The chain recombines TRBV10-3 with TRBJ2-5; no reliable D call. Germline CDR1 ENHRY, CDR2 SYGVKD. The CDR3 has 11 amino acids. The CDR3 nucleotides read TGTGTCATCAGCCGAACCGGTGGGCAGTACTTC. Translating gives CVISRTGGQYF.

In nucleotides, the CDR3 is TGTGCCACTACACTAACGGGGTCCCAGCGACGAGCGGGAGCCTACGAGCAGTACTTC. Translating gives CATTLTGSQRRAGAYEQYF. The chain uses TRBV27 and TRBJ2-7, with TRBD2 matching over 8 bases. Germline CDR1 reads MNHEY; CDR2 reads SMNVEV (reference sequence). This CDR3 contains 19 residues. V shed 10 bases, J shed 2 bases, and the junction held 25 bases outside the gene matches.

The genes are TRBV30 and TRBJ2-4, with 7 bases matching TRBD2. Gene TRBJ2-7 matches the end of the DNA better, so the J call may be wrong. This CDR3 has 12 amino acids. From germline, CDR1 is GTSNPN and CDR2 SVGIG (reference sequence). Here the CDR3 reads CAGTTFFYEQYF. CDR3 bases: TGTGCCGGGACTACATTCTTTTACGAGCAGTACTTC.

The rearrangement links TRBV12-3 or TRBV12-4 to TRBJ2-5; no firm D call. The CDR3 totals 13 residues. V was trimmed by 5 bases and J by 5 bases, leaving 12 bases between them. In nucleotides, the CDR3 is TGTGCCAGCAGTCCGGACCTTTGGGAGACCCAGTACTTC. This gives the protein CASSPDLWETQYF.

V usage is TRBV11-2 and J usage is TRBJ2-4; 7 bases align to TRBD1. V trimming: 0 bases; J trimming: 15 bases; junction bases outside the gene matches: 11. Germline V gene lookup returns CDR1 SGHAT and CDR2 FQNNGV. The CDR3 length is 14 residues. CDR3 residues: CASSLDPYTGALYF. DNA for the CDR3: TGTGCCAGCAGCTTAGACCCTTACACAGGGGCGCTGTACTTC.

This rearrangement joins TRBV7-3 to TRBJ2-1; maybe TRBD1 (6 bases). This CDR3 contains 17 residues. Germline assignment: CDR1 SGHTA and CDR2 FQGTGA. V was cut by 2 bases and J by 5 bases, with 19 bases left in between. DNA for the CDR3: TGTGCCAGCAGCTTACGGGACCGAACCGGGACACACAATGAGCAGTTCTTC. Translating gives CASSLRDRTGTHNEQFF.

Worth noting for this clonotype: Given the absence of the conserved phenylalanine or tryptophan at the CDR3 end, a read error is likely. Here the CDR3 reads CASGFATGSEQFL. The CDR3 DNA follows: TGTGCTAGTGGTTTTGCTACAGGGTCGGAGCAGTTCTTA. The chain recombines TRBV12-5 with TRBJ2-1, with a tentative D call TRBD1 (6 bases). In germline, CDR1 is LGHNT, CDR2 FRNRAP. The CDR3 runs 13 residues. The V end lost 3 bases, the J end lost 10 bases, and 13 bases lay between the germline ends.

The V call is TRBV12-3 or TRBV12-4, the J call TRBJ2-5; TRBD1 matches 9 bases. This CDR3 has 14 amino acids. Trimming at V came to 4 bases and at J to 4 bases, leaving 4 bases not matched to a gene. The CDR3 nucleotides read TGTGCCAGCAGTTCCCCGACAGGGGGAGAGACCCAGTACTTC. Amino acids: CASSSPTGGETQYF.

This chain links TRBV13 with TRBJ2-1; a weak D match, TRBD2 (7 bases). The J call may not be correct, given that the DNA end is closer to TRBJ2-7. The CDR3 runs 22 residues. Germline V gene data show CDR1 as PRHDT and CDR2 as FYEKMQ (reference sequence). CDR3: CASSFVSWAGALTVSSYNEQYF. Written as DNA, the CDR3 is TGTGCCAGCAGCTTTGTGTCGTGGGCGGGGGCCCTTACAGTGAGCTCCTACAATGAGCAGTACTTC.

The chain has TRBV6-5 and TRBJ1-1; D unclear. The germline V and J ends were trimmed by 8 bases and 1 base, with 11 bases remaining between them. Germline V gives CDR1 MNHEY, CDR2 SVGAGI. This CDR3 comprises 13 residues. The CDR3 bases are TGTGCCAGCCTCCCCGTGGGGAACACTGAAGCTTTCTTT. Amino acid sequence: CASLPVGNTEAFF.

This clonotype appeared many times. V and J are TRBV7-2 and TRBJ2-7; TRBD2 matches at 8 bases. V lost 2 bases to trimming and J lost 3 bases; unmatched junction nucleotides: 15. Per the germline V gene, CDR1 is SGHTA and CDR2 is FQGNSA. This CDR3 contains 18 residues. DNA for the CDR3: TGTGCCAGCAGCTTAACGGCTAGCGGGCTTGCCGGCCTCTACGAGCAGTACTTC. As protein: CASSLTASGLAGLYEQYF.

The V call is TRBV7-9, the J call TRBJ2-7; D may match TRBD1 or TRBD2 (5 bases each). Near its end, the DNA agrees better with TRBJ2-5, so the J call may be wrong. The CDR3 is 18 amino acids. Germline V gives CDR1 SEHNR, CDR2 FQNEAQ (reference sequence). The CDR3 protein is CASSLRGVGRRAQETQYF. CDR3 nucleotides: TGTGCCAGCAGCTTAAGGGGAGTTGGCAGAAGGGCTCAAGAGACCCAGTACTTC.

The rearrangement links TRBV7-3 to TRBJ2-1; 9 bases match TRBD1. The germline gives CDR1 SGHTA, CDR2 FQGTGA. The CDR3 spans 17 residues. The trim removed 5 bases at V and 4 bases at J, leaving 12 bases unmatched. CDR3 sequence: CASSPGTQGADYNEQFF. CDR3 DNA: TGTGCCAGCAGCCCCGGAACACAGGGGGCGGATTACAATGAGCAGTTCTTC.